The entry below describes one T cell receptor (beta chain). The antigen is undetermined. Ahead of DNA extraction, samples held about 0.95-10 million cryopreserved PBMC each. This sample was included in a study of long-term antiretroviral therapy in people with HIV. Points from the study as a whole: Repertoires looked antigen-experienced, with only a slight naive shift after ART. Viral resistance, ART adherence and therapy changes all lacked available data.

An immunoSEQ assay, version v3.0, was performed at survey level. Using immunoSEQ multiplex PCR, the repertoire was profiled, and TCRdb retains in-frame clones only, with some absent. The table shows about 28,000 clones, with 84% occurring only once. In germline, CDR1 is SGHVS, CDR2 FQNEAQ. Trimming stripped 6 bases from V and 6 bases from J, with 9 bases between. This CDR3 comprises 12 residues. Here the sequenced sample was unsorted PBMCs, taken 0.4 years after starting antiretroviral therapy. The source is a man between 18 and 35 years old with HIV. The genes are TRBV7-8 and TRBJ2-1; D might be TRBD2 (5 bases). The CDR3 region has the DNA TGTGCCAGCAGTCGGACTGGCAATGAGCAGTTCTTC. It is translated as CASSRTGNEQFF.